This T cell receptor (beta chain) was recovered during a study of beta chain features in type 1 diabetes (dated by TCRdb to the late 2010s). In terms of the full investigation: Patients and healthy donors did not differ in mean age, gender distribution, total cell number or subset yield. A total of just under 110,000,000 sorted cells were examined across all samples, and RNA yield correlated strongly with the number of cells per subset. The study compared the TCRB repertoires of sorted circulating CD4+ T cell subsets in recently diagnosed type 1 diabetes patients with those in matched healthy donors. Regulatory and stem cell-like memory subsets were obtained from only 8 patients and roughly 8 healthy donors, while naive and central memory subsets were obtained from all 28 donors. The paper's findings and limits, for the study overall: Because cDNA was sequenced instead of genomic DNA, highly expressing activated cells could be over-represented, though the groups showed no difference in activation or CD3 levels. Only small numbers of individuals were included in the HLA sub-analyses, which left unresolved whether HLA type had any influence on TCRB rearrangement. Shorter templates might have been favored by PCR, but patient and control samples were amplified and corrected together, so both groups would have been affected equally by any skew. Patients with type 1 diabetes made fewer insertions and deleted more nucleotides at VDJ recombination sites, implying thymic rearrangement abnormalities. In all four CD4+ subsets, TCRB CDR3 length was moderately but significantly shorter in type 1 diabetes patients. The naive, central memory and regulatory TCRB repertoires appeared to resemble one another more closely among patients than among healthy donors.

Trimming takes 4 bases off V and 7 bases off J; junction bases not matched to a gene: 11. Including cysteine and phenylalanine, the CDR3 has 15 amino acids. Of all the DNA, just the CDR3 is kept, 45 bases in frame from base 1. Per the germline V gene (reference sequence), MNHNY is the CDR1 and SVGAGI is the CDR2. A single peripheral blood draw of approximately 110 mL on average was collected from each donor into heparinised tubes. Using a panel that included CD45RO, CCR7, CD25, CD127, CD95 and CD27, naive, central memory, regulatory and stem cell-like memory CD4+ T cells were sorted on a BD FACSAria II. A purity above 98% was achieved for all sorted populations. PBMCs were separated immediately by Lymphoprep density gradient centrifugation and were stained directly, without being cultured. So that batch effects would be minimized, each experiment stained and sorted samples in pairs, pairing one healthy donor with one patient.

This clone showed up just a few times. The antigen it binds to is not known. Per-base quality was not reported, and no clone a single base away is much larger than it. The entire isolated RNA was reverse transcribed using the High Capacity cDNA Reverse Transcription Kit, and thus expressed TCRB transcripts were sequenced. Naive, central memory and regulatory T cell samples underwent deep immunoSEQ sequencing, averaging about 3.57 million total reads per sample. After sorted cells were lysed in RLT buffer, RNA was extracted with DNase-treated RNeasy Micro or Mini kits, with the choice depending on cell number. Each cell subset was processed on its own to prevent cross-contamination, while patient and healthy donor samples were processed together. Using the immunoSEQ multiplex PCR, TCRB sequences were amplified from cDNA into 87-bp fragments spanning the CDR3 region. The amplicons were sequenced using the Illumina HiSeq platform. As for the original processing: Synthetic template baselines were used to correct PCR bias computationally, reads within Hamming distance 2 were collapsed together, and singletons that could not be merged were discarded. Reads were aligned against IMGT so that V, D and J genes, CDR3 length and insertions or deletions at six rearrangement sites could be assigned. Within each subset, clonotype counts were normalized to the number of sorted cells before true diversity and Gini coefficients were calculated with the tcR R package. Repertoire sharing was quantified using the overlap coefficient calculated on TCRB nucleotide sequences. As a proxy for the pre-selection repertoire, out-of-frame TCRB sequences from naive cells were analyzed. Sourced from immuneACCESS, this table was stored by TCRdb with only in-frame sequences that have V and J called. A share of the clones is absent; for the studies checked, an unresolved V gene accounts for under half, and the remainder has no known explanation. The D gene and trimming were derived from the DNA, and the V and J assignments and clone size from that table. The sample table holds 200,000 to 300,000 clones, of which 13% to 15% were seen once. The top ten hold around 0.026% of the sample.

The source material was naive CD4+ T cells from blood. The cell subset or site label for this specimen denotes: true naive CD4+ T cells. Recombination joined TRBV6-6 with TRBJ1-2; 8 nucleotides in the junction match TRBD1. The source is a woman aged 40 to 55 in good health. CDR3 protein: CASSSRNQGALGYTF. The nucleotide sequence is TGTGCCAGCAGTTCCAGGAATCAGGGGGCGCTTGGCTACACCTTC.